This T cell receptor (beta chain) was identified in a study of T cell repertoires in cytomegalovirus infection (dated 2019 in TCRdb). For the wider study: Donor HLA type was relevant to the analysis, as public TCR beta signatures indicated carriage of CMV infection together with the matching HLA type.

Here is what the overall study found, with its caveats: Cumulative frequency of public TCR beta family members discriminated carriers of CMV infection plus the relevant HLA type in this cohort and an independent roughly 350-donor cohort. The ex vivo response was dominated by HLA-C-restricted CMV-specific TCR beta clonotypes, which also provided the single most frequent clonotype in two of eight donors.

The data were produced on an Illumina HiSeq 1500. The public reads were quality trimmed at Q25 with fastp and then assembled into clones with MiXCR by TCRdb, keeping productive beta chains. Rows with one shared CDR3 protein collapse into an entry with the most common genes and DNA. In all, the sample holds around 130,000 distinct CDR3 sequences, and almost 9% of those were seen once. About a tenth of the sample is taken by the ten largest. This clonotype appeared a few times. Its binding antigen is unknown. No much larger clone exists at a distance of one base, and base qualities are not known. This sequence originates from a human donor in good health (CMV status not recorded). Some clones in this sample may be carry-over from other donors' samples. Sequenced material: PBMCs.

The DNA sequence is given as TGTGCCAGCAGTGCGGTCGGGTACAATGAGCAGTTCTTC. This is translated as CASSAVGYNEQFF. The receptor chain draws on TRBV2 and TRBJ2-1, with no D gene named confidently. The cysteine opens and the phenylalanine closes a CDR3 of 13 amino acids. Here the CDR3 DNA is all that survives: 39 bases in frame from base 1. As encoded in the germline V gene, CDR1 is SNHLY while CDR2 is FYNNEI. V is reduced by 4 bases and J by 4 bases, leaving a spacing of 8 bases between them.